This T cell receptor beta chain was obtained from a study of cytomegalovirus exposure and HLA in healthy donors. Primers included in the PCR were 60 Vbeta and 13 Jbeta primers. TCRdb's copy holds only in-frame clones and misses some; the assay was immunoSEQ multiplex PCR. The top ten clones hold roughly 20% of a sample with about 120,000 clones, approximately 87% of them seen once. Findings and limits, study-wide: HLA allele associations emerged for some 16,000 TCR beta sequences in a later analysis, at 0.05 false discovery rate.

A few counts support this clone. Its antigen is unknown. The germline CDR1 and CDR2 sequences are MNHNS and SASEGT. V lost 2 bases and J 11 bases, leaving 15 bases between the germline ends. The CDR3 contains 14 residues. Sequencing was performed on PBMCs. The receptor's source is a man aged 18 to 29 in good health and CMV-seropositive. V usage is TRBV6-1 and J usage is TRBJ1-4, with a possible D match to TRBD1 (5 bases). CDR3 sequence (DNA): TGTGCCAGCAGTGAAAATAATCGGGGGGGGAAACTGTTTTTT. It yields the protein CASSENNRGGKLFF.